The clone carrying this TCR beta chain was recorded a few times. The antigen remains undetermined. This specimen comes from a study of T cells after yellow fever vaccination. Study conclusions and caveats: By day 5 rather than day 15, the secondary response had peaked, though it was weaker. The booster saw the reappearance of most primary-vaccination clones (around 95% CD4, roughly 87% CD8).

TCR cDNA was made by 5'RACE template switching, adding a universal primer site and UMIs. TCRdb reprocessed the 5' RACE reads via MiXCR and lists one record per CDR3 protein. The table shows 200,000 to 250,000 distinct CDR3 sequences, with less than 3.5% occurring only once. This CDR3 has 12 amino acids. Trimming left V 1 base short and J 5 bases short, with 6 bases between. The germline V gene has CDR1 SGHRS and CDR2 YFSETQ. This TCR derives from a man aged 18 to 29 who received the YFV17D yellow fever vaccine. The chain uses TRBV5-1 and TRBJ1-2; no definite D call. The sample was CD4+ T cells sorted from PBMCs, taken 10 days after the yellow fever booster vaccination. CDR3 protein: CASSLSAYGYTF. DNA for the CDR3: TGCGCCAGCAGCTTGTCTGCATATGGCTACACCTTC.